This TCR beta chain is drawn from a study of vaccination effects on CD4 cells after COVID-19. Study in general: Samples that were drawn after vaccination came a median of 72 days after the second dose.

Concerning this clone itself: Its antigen is unknown.

Clones were sequenced by immunoSEQ multiplex PCR, and TCRdb holds only the in-frame ones, with some missing. The sample includes approximately 57,000 clones, 78% of them seen just once. Trimming took 7 bases from V and 5 from J, leaving 14 bases between them. The CDR3 is 13 amino acids. CDR1 is MNHNY, CDR2 SVGAGI, per germline (reference sequence). Overall study results and limits: Only 1 of 255 vaccine-induced clones from healthy vaccinees cross-reacted with common cold coronaviruses. By a late point after vaccination, infection- and vaccine-induced clones had shrunk markedly through clonal contraction.

Researchers isolated CD4+ T cells once roughly nine days of culture had elapsed. Participants completed two doses of the BNT162b2 or mRNA-1273 vaccine. Vaccine recipients had no previous SARS-CoV-2 infection; their nucleocapsid antibodies were negative. The sequenced sample was CD4+ T cells from PBMCs cultured without peptide, obtained after COVID-19 vaccination. This sequence originates from a human donor who received a COVID-19 vaccine. The chain recombines TRBV6-6 with TRBJ2-5; a weak D match, TRBD2 (6 bases). This CDR3 reads CASTRRGGETQYF. CDR3 nucleotides: TGTGCCAGCACCCGGCGTGGGGGGGAGACCCAGTACTTC.